A single sample gave rise to the 10 T cell receptor beta chains below, sequenced in a study of T-cell memory formation after mild COVID-19. TCRdb re-called the 5' RACE reads with MiXCR, one entry per CDR3 protein. The sample includes around 110,000 distinct CDR3 sequences, approximately 15% seen only once; the top ten take 28%. Material for sequencing was PBMCs or a T cell subset sorted from them (not recorded which). These receptors all come from an adult woman who had mild COVID-19 (a few samples of this study predate the infection). Cell type and time point are not known.

The chain combines TRBV6-2 or TRBV6-3 with TRBJ2-7, with 7 nucleotides matching TRBD1. The CDR3 totals 16 residues. The ends lost 2 bases at V and 0 bases at J; junction bases unmatched: 7. Germline V gene sequence: CDR1 MNHEY, CDR2 SVGEGT. CDR3 DNA sequence: TGTGCCAGCAGTTACCCCGACAGGGTAAGCTCCTACGAGCAGTACTTC. It specifies CASSYPDRVSSYEQYF.

The chain uses TRBV6-2 or TRBV6-3 and TRBJ1-1; D is unclear. The germline V and J ends were trimmed by 4 bases and 5 bases, with 23 bases remaining between them. Germline V gene data show CDR1 as MNHEY and CDR2 as SVGEGT. The CDR3 runs to 17 residues. The chain's CDR3 is CASSLVDLLVSTTEAFF. CDR3 nucleotide sequence: TGTGCCAGCAGTTTAGTGGACCTTTTAGTTTCAACTACTGAAGCTTTCTTT.

The chain is built from TRBV6-6 and TRBJ2-7; D is uncertain. Germline CDR1 and CDR2: MNHNY and SVGAGI (reference sequence). V lost 0 bases and J 5 bases, leaving 5 bases between the germline ends. This CDR3 spans 12 amino acids. CDR3 sequence reads: CASSYSDDEQYF. The CDR3 DNA is TGTGCCAGCAGTTACTCGGACGACGAGCAGTACTTC.

The chain uses TRBV5-1 and TRBJ2-6, with 10 bases matching TRBD1. CDR1 is SGHRS and CDR2 is YFSETQ in the germline V gene. The V and J ends lost 4 bases and 3 bases, in that order; junction bases with no gene match: 10. The CDR3 has 18 amino acids. CDR3 residues: CASSGRGQGEFGANVLTF. DNA for the CDR3: TGCGCCAGCAGCGGGCGCGGACAGGGGGAATTTGGGGCCAACGTCCTGACTTTC.

The chain joins TRBV5-1 to TRBJ1-1, with D perhaps TRBD1 (6 bases). The V end was cut by 6 bases, the J end by 7 bases, with 19 bases between. This CDR3 is built from 14 residues. Germline V CDR1 and CDR2: SGHRS, YFSETQ. CDR3 sequence reads: CASTNSDSYDEAFF. CDR3 nucleotide sequence: TGCGCCAGCACCAACTCGGACAGTTATGATGAAGCTTTCTTT. The whole variable domain, filled in from reference TRBV5-1 and TRBJ1-1, reads KAGVTQTPRYLIKTRGQQVTLSCSPISGHRSVSWYQQTPGQGLQFLFEYFSETQRNKGNFPGRFSGRQFSNSRSEMNVSTLELGDSALYLCASTNSDSYDEAFFGQGTRLTVV.

A few counts support this clonotype. V gene TRBV29-1 combines with J gene TRBJ2-7; 7 nucleotides line up with TRBD1. V was clipped by 0 bases and J by 1 base; unmatched bases: 3. CDR1 and CDR2 (germline): SQVTM, ANQGSEA. This CDR3 has 14 residues. The CDR3 here is CSVEEPGQSYEQYF. In DNA, the CDR3 is TGCAGCGTTGAAGAACCGGGACAGTCCTACGAGCAGTACTTC.

This clonotype was detected only a few times. The J gene is TRBJ2-5, the V gene TRBV7-6, with D perhaps matching TRBD2 (6 bases). The CDR3 sequence is 16 residues long. The V end was cut by 1 base, the J end by 5 bases, with 17 bases between. Per the germline V gene, CDR1 is SGHVS and CDR2 is FNYEAQ. The CDR3 DNA reads TGTGCCAGCAGCTTAGAACGGAGGGTGGCTCAGGAGACCCAGTACTTC. Protein product: CASSLERRVAQETQYF.

Points on this clonotype: The germline gene is not matched at one end of the junction; a read error may be the cause. V and J are TRBV2 and TRBJ2-7; 10 nucleotides align to TRBD2. CDR3 length: 15 amino acids. CDR1 is SNHLY, CDR2 FYNNEI, per germline. Here the CDR3 DNA reads TGTGCCAGCAGAGAAGCGGGAGGGCAGTCATACGAGCAGTACTTC. As protein: CASREAGGQSYEQYF. Drawing the rest from reference TRBV2 and TRBJ2-7, the complete variable domain is EPEVTQTPSHQVTQMGQEVILRCVPISNHLYFYWYRQILGQKVEFLVSFYNNEISEKSEIFDDQFSVERPDGSNFTLKIRSTKLEDSAMYFCASREAGGQSYEQYFGPGTRLTVT.

V is TRBV5-1 and J is TRBJ1-1; no definite D call. The germline V gene encodes CDR1 SGHRS and CDR2 YFSETQ. The CDR3 has 14 amino acids. Trimming took off 0 bases at V and 0 bases at J, with 6 bases between the two ends. CDR3 nucleotide sequence: TGCGCCAGCAGCTTGGTGGGTTTGAACACTGAAGCTTTCTTT. Amino acid sequence: CASSLVGLNTEAFF. The full variable domain, completed using reference TRBV5-1 and TRBJ1-1, is KAGVTQTPRYLIKTRGQQVTLSCSPISGHRSVSWYQQTPGQGLQFLFEYFSETQRNKGNFPGRFSGRQFSNSRSEMNVSTLELGDSALYLCASSLVGLNTEAFFGQGTRLTVV.

The chain recombines TRBV12-3 or TRBV12-4 with TRBJ1-1; D not resolved. CDR3 length: 13 residues. Trimming removed 7 bases from V and 10 bases from J, with 19 bases in between. DNA for the CDR3: TGTGCCAGCACCCATGTGATAGAGACTATAGCTTTCTTT. The encoded protein is CASTHVIETIAFF.